The sequence of this T cell receptor (beta chain) was determined in a study of control samples from healthy donors and cancer patients. The V gene lost 5 bases and the J gene lost 8 bases, with 6 bases spanning the gap. The CDR3 extends over 10 amino acids. The germline gives CDR1 SGHAT, CDR2 FQNNGV. Sequenced by immunoSEQ multiplex PCR; TCRdb stores in-frame clones only, minus some. The table lists some 120,000 clones, more than 85% of them singletons, with about 2.6% in the top ten. The rearrangement joins TRBV11-2 to TRBJ1-2, with a weak D call TRBD1 (5 bases). Sequencing was done on a sample of blood. The TCR comes from a man under 40 in good health. The CDR3 sequence is CASSGDGYTF. For the CDR3, the DNA is TGTGCCAGCAGCGGGGACGGCTACACCTTC.